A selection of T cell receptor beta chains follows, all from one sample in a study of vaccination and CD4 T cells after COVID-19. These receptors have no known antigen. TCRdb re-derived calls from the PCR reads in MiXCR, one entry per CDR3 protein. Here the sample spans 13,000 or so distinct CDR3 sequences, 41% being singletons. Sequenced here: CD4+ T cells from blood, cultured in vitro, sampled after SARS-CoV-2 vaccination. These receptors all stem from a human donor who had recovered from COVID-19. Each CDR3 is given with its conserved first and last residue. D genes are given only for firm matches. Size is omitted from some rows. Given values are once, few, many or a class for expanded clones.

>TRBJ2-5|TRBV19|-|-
TGTGCCAGTAGTCCGGTCTGGGAGACCCAGTACTTC
CASSPVWETQYF
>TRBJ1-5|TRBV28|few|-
TGTGCCAGCAGCCTACACAGTGGGGCCCAGCATTTT
CASSLHSGAQHF
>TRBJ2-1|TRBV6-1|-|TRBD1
TGTGCCAGCAGCGACTCCGGGACAGATCCCTACAATGAGCAGTTCTTC
CASSDSGTDPYNEQFF
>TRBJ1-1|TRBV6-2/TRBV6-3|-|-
TGTGCCAGCAGCCCCGTGAACACTGAAGCTTTCTTT
CASSPVNTEAFF
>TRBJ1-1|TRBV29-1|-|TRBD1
TGCAGCGTTACGGGACAGGGGCCTAGGGGCACTGAAGCTTTCTTT
CSVTGQGPRGTEAFF
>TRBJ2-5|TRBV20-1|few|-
TGCAGTGCTAGACTGGGGACGGCGGAGACCCAGTACTTC
CSARLGTAETQYF
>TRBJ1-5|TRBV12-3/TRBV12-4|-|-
TGTGCCAGCAGTTTATCGATTGGACAAATGGGCAATCAGCCCCAGCATTTT
CASSLSIGQMGNQPQHF
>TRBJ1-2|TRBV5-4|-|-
TGTGCCAGCAGCTTGAGCCAGAGCCCCTATGGCTACACCTTC
CASSLSQSPYGYTF
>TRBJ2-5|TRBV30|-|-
TGTGCCTGGAGTGTACTGGCGGCTGGGAGAGAGACCCAGTACTTC
CAWSVLAAGRETQYF
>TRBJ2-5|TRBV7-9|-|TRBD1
TGTGCCAGCAGCTTAGGGACCGCCGGGACAGAAAAAGAGACCCAGTACTTC
CASSLGTAGTEKETQYF
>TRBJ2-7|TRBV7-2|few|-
TGTGCCAGCAGCTTAGACAGTGTAAGCTCCTACGAGCAGTACTTC
CASSLDSVSSYEQYF
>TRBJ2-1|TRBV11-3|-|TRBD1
TGTGCCAGCAGCTCTAGGACAGGGGATAACAATGAGCAGTTCTTC
CASSSRTGDNNEQFF
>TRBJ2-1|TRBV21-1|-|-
TGTGCCACATCCTTCGAAGGGGGTTTTGACAATGAGCAGTTCTTC
CATSFEGGFDNEQFF
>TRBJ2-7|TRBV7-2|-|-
TGTGCCAGCAGCGGCCACAAGAAGTTAGGTGACGAGCAGTACTTC
CASSGHKKLGDEQYF
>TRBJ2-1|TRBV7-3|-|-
TGTGCCAGCTCGGGGGGGCGGGACAGCTCCTACAATGAGCAGTTCTTC
CASSGGRDSSYNEQFF
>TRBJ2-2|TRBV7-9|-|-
TGTGCCAGCAGCGGTCGGGGTTTCGGGGAGCTGTTTTTT
CASSGRGFGELFF
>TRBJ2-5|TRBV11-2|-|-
TGTGCCAGCAGCTTAATCAGGGGCTTGCAGGAGACCCAGTACTTC
CASSLIRGLQETQYF
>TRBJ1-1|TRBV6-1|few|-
TGTGCCAGCAGTGACAGGGGTGAGACTGAAGCTTTCTTT
CASSDRGETEAFF
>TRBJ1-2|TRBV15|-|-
TGTGCCACCAGCAGAGATGGAGTCGGGGGCGGGGGCTACACCTTC
CATSRDGVGGGGYTF
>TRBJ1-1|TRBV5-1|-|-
TGCGCCAGCAGCCCGACTGCGGGGAACACTGAAGCTTTCTTT
CASSPTAGNTEAFF
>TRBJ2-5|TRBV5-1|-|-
TGCGCCAGCAGGTCCGGGCAGGGCTTTACGGAGACCCAGTACTTC
CASRSGQGFTETQYF
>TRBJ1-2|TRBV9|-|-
TGTGCCAGCAGCGTAGATAGGAGTGCTAACTATGGCTACACCTTC
CASSVDRSANYGYTF
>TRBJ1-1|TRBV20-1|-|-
TGCAGTGCTCACATGGACGGCGGAACTATGAACACTGAAGCTTTCTTT
CSAHMDGGTMNTEAFF
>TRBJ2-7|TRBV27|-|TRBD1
TGTGCCAGCAGTTTAGGGGACAGGGGCTACGAGCAGTACTTC
CASSLGDRGYEQYF
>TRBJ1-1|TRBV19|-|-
TGTGCCAGTAGTATAGACCTAGACAGACTCACTGAAGCTTTCTTT
CASSIDLDRLTEAFF
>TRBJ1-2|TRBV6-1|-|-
TGTGCCAGCAGTGAACTTCGAGGGATAGAGAACTATGGCTACACCTTC
CASSELRGIENYGYTF
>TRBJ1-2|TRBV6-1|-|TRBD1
TGTGCCAGCAGCGGACAGGGAGGCGGCTACACCTTC
CASSGQGGGYTF
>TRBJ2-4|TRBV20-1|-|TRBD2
TGCAGTGCGACACCGGGACTAGCGCTCGCACTAGCCAAAAACATTCAGTACTTC
CSATPGLALALAKNIQYF
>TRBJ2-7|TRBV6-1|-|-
TGTGCCAGCAGCGATAAGTTTTTTGGGGAGCAGTACTTC
CASSDKFFGEQYF
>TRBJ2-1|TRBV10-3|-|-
TGTGCCATCAGTGGCACAGGGAAGAGAAATGAGCAGTTCTTC
CAISGTGKRNEQFF
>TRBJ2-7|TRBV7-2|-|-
TGTGCCAGCAGCTTACCAGGGCTCCACGAGCAGTACTTC
CASSLPGLHEQYF
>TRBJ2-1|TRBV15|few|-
TGTGCCACCAGCAGAGATGCGCGGTACAATGAGCAGTTCTTC
CATSRDARYNEQFF
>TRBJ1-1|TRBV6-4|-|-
TGTGCCAGCAGTGTAGAGGAGAACACTGAAGCTTTCTTT
CASSVEENTEAFF
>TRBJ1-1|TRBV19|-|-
TGTGCCAGTAGGGGGATCGGGGCGCGAACTGAAGCTTTCTTT
CASRGIGARTEAFF
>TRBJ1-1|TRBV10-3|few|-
TGTGCCATCTCCAGGCCAGGGAACACTGAAGCTTTCTTT
CAISRPGNTEAFF
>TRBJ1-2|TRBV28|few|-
TGTGCCAGCAGTTTATCTACAGTCGGCGGCTACACCTTC
CASSLSTVGGYTF
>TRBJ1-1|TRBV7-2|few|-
TGTGCCAGCAGCAAGAACAGGGACACTGAAGCTTTCTTT
CASSKNRDTEAFF
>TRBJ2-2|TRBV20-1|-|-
TGCAGTGCGAGCCTGGACGGGAGGAACACCGGGGAGCTGTTTTTT
CSASLDGRNTGELFF
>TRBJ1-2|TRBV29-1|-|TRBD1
TGCAGCGTTGACTCCGGGACAGCTAACTATGGCTACACCTTC
CSVDSGTANYGYTF
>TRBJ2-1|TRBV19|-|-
TGTGCCAGTAGTATAGACAGGAGCTCCTACAATGAGCAGTTCTTC
CASSIDRSSYNEQFF